The rows below give T cell receptor beta chains drawn from one sample of a study of Ad26.COV2.S vaccination and SARS-CoV-2 variants. Profiled with immunoSEQ multiplex PCR; TCRdb holds only in-frame clones, not every one. The sample has about 400,000 clones, 83% seen once. The sequencing used peripheral blood, collected in a trial of Ad26.COV2.S vaccine versus placebo. Every receptor here comes from a person aged 18 to 59 who received the Ad26.COV2.S COVID-19 vaccine or a placebo. Both conserved end residues are part of each CDR3. A D gene is named only where the DNA matches it firmly. Clone size is given for some rows only: seen once, a few or many times, or a class if the clone is expanded.

v_call: TRBV28; d_call: TRBD2; j_call: TRBJ2-1; clone_size: .; cdr3_aa: CASSETSGAYNEQFF; cdr3_nt: TGTGCCAGCAGTGAAACTAGCGGGGCCTACAATGAGCAGTTCTTC
v_call: TRBV19; d_call: .; j_call: TRBJ2-7; clone_size: .; cdr3_aa: CASSTSHTGSYEQYF; cdr3_nt: TGTGCCAGTAGTACCTCCCACACAGGCTCCTACGAGCAGTACTTC
v_call: TRBV10-3; d_call: TRBD1; j_call: TRBJ1-3; clone_size: .; cdr3_aa: CAISRGTASGNTIYF; cdr3_nt: TGTGCCATCAGCCGAGGGACAGCCTCTGGAAACACCATATATTTT
v_call: TRBV9; d_call: .; j_call: TRBJ2-3; clone_size: once; cdr3_aa: CASSPRQIATQYF; cdr3_nt: TGTGCCAGCAGCCCGCGACAGATAGCGACGCAGTATTTT
v_call: TRBV29-1; d_call: .; j_call: TRBJ1-5; clone_size: .; cdr3_aa: CSVVGGSNQPQHF; cdr3_nt: TGCAGCGTTGTCGGGGGGAGCAATCAGCCCCAGCATTTT
v_call: TRBV2; d_call: TRBD1; j_call: TRBJ2-7; clone_size: .; cdr3_aa: CASNQGDSYEQYF; cdr3_nt: TGTGCCAGCAACCAGGGGGATTCCTACGAGCAGTACTTC
v_call: TRBV27; d_call: .; j_call: TRBJ1-4; clone_size: .; cdr3_aa: CASSLSWGTRTNEKLFF; cdr3_nt: TGTGCCAGCAGTTTAAGTTGGGGAACCAGAACTAATGAAAAACTGTTTTTT
v_call: TRBV27; d_call: .; j_call: TRBJ1-5; clone_size: .; cdr3_aa: CASSFRGNQPQHF; cdr3_nt: TGTGCCAGCAGTTTCAGGGGTAATCAGCCCCAGCATTTT
v_call: TRBV4-2; d_call: TRBD1; j_call: TRBJ1-4; clone_size: few; cdr3_aa: CASSHSGTGNEKLFF; cdr3_nt: TGTGCCAGCAGCCACTCCGGGACAGGGAATGAAAAACTGTTTTTT
v_call: TRBV29-1; d_call: .; j_call: TRBJ1-1; clone_size: .; cdr3_aa: CSVRLLGADTEAFF; cdr3_nt: TGCAGCGTTCGGCTTCTGGGGGCGGACACTGAAGCTTTCTTT
v_call: TRBV5-6; d_call: .; j_call: TRBJ2-3; clone_size: .; cdr3_aa: CASSLWESTDTQYF; cdr3_nt: TGTGCCAGCAGCTTGTGGGAGAGCACAGATACGCAGTATTTT
v_call: TRBV29-1; d_call: .; j_call: TRBJ1-1; clone_size: .; cdr3_aa: CSVARQNTEAFF; cdr3_nt: TGCAGCGTTGCAAGGCAGAACACTGAAGCTTTCTTT
v_call: TRBV7-9; d_call: .; j_call: TRBJ1-2; clone_size: .; cdr3_aa: CASSLAEIPYYGYTF; cdr3_nt: TGTGCCAGCAGCTTAGCCGAGATACCTTACTATGGCTACACCTTC
v_call: TRBV5-6; d_call: .; j_call: TRBJ2-1; clone_size: .; cdr3_aa: CASSWGITYNEQFF; cdr3_nt: TGTGCCAGCAGTTGGGGAATTACCTACAATGAGCAGTTCTTC
v_call: TRBV5-6; d_call: .; j_call: TRBJ2-5; clone_size: .; cdr3_aa: CASSFLDKETQYF; cdr3_nt: TGTGCCAGCAGCTTTTTAGATAAAGAGACCCAGTACTTC
v_call: TRBV6-6; d_call: .; j_call: TRBJ2-7; clone_size: .; cdr3_aa: CASSYELLRAYEQYF; cdr3_nt: TGTGCCAGCAGTTACGAACTTCTACGGGCCTACGAGCAGTACTTC
v_call: TRBV5-1; d_call: TRBD1; j_call: TRBJ1-1; clone_size: .; cdr3_aa: CASSTSTGWKSTEAFF; cdr3_nt: TGCGCCAGCAGCACCTCGACAGGGTGGAAGTCCACTGAAGCTTTCTTT
v_call: TRBV13; d_call: TRBD2; j_call: TRBJ2-3; clone_size: once; cdr3_aa: CASSLGHTSGGDTQYF; cdr3_nt: TGTGCCAGCAGCTTAGGCCACACTAGCGGGGGAGATACGCAGTATTTT
v_call: TRBV11-2; d_call: .; j_call: TRBJ2-3; clone_size: .; cdr3_aa: CASSLTLTDTQYF; cdr3_nt: TGTGCCAGCAGCTTGACTCTCACAGATACGCAGTATTTT
v_call: TRBV9; d_call: .; j_call: TRBJ1-2; clone_size: .; cdr3_aa: CASSVGVTTGGGYTF; cdr3_nt: TGTGCCAGCAGCGTAGGGGTAACGACGGGGGGTGGCTACACCTTC
v_call: TRBV5-1; d_call: TRBD2; j_call: TRBJ2-1; clone_size: few; cdr3_aa: CASSVGTSGGNEQFF; cdr3_nt: TGCGCCAGCAGCGTGGGGACTAGCGGGGGGAATGAGCAGTTCTTC
v_call: TRBV2; d_call: TRBD2; j_call: TRBJ2-5; clone_size: .; cdr3_aa: CASSGLAGGQETQYF; cdr3_nt: TGTGCCAGCAGTGGACTAGCGGGAGGCCAAGAGACCCAGTACTTC
v_call: TRBV7-9; d_call: .; j_call: TRBJ1-2; clone_size: .; cdr3_aa: CASRQDYYGYTF; cdr3_nt: TGTGCCAGCAGACAAGACTACTATGGCTACACCTTC
v_call: TRBV5-1; d_call: .; j_call: TRBJ2-2; clone_size: few; cdr3_aa: CASSLTTGLGGELFF; cdr3_nt: TGCGCCAGCAGCCTGACGACAGGTTTGGGCGGGGAGCTGTTTTTT
v_call: TRBV28; d_call: .; j_call: TRBJ1-2; clone_size: .; cdr3_aa: CASSLDSYGYTF; cdr3_nt: TGTGCCAGCAGTTTGGACAGCTATGGCTACACCTTC
v_call: TRBV5-1; d_call: .; j_call: TRBJ1-4; clone_size: once; cdr3_aa: CASSLVGRGNEKLFF; cdr3_nt: TGCGCCAGCAGCTTGGTTGGGAGAGGGAATGAAAAACTGTTTTTT
v_call: TRBV5-1; d_call: .; j_call: TRBJ2-3; clone_size: once; cdr3_aa: CASSLVGFRENTDTQYF; cdr3_nt: TGCGCCAGCAGCTTGGTGGGTTTCCGGGAGAACACAGATACGCAGTATTTT
v_call: TRBV2; d_call: .; j_call: TRBJ1-6; clone_size: few; cdr3_aa: CASSEGDSPLHF; cdr3_nt: TGTGCCAGCAGCGAGGGGGATTCACCCCTCCACTTT
v_call: TRBV27; d_call: TRBD2; j_call: TRBJ2-1; clone_size: .; cdr3_aa: CASSSTSGRNEQFF; cdr3_nt: TGTGCCAGCAGTTCGACTAGCGGGAGGAATGAGCAGTTCTTC